This TCR beta chain derives from a study of T cell responses to AZD1222 COVID-19 vaccine. The data were produced by immunoSEQ multiplex PCR, yet TCRdb's version contains in-frame clones alone and is incomplete. The table lists around 78,000 clones, nearly 85% of them singletons. The CDR3 is 11 residues long. From germline, CDR1 is DFQATT and CDR2 SNEGSKA (reference sequence). The V end lost 4 bases, the J end lost 8 bases, and 9 bases lay between the germline ends. V gene TRBV20-1 combines with J gene TRBJ2-1, with TRBD1 as a possible D gene (5 bases). The sequences come from peripheral blood, collected on day 0 of AZD1222 vaccination. The receptor was isolated from an adult in good health. CDR3 loop: CSAKRGDEQFF. The CDR3 region has the DNA TGCAGTGCTAAAAGGGGCGATGAGCAGTTCTTC.